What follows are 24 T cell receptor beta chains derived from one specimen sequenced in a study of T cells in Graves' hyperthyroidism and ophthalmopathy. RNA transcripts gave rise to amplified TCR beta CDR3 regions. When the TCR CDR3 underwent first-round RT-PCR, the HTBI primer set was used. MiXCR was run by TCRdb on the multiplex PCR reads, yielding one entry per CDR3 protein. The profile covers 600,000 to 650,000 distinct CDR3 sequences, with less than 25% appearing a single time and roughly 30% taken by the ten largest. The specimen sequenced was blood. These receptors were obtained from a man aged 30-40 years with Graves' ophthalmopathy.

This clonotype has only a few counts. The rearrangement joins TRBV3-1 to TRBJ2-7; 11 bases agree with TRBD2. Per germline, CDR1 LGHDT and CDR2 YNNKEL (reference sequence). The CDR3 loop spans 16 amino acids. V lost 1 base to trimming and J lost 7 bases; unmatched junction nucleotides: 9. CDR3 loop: CASSQGGTSGRGEQYF. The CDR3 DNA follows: TGTGCCAGCAGCCAAGGAGGGACTAGCGGCCGGGGGGAGCAGTACTTC.

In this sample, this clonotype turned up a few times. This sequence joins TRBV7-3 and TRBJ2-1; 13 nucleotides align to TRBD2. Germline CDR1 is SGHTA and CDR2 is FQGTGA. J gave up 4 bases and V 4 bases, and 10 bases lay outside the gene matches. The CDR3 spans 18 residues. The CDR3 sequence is CASSSYSLGLAGYNEQFF. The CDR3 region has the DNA TGTGCCAGCAGCTCCTATTCATTGGGACTAGCGGGATACAATGAGCAGTTCTTC.

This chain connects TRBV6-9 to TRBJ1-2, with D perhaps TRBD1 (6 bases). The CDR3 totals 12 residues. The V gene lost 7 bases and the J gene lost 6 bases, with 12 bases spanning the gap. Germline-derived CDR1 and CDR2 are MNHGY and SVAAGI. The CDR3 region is CASTLGGDGYTF. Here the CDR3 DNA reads TGTGCCAGCACCCTAGGGGGGGATGGCTACACCTTC.

Here the CDR3 reads CASTTGTSRLGAQFF. The DNA for the CDR3 is TGTGCCAGCACGACCGGGACTAGCCGCCTTGGGGCTCAGTTCTTC. This chain joins TRBV27 and TRBJ2-1, with 9 bases lining up with TRBD2. V trimming: 7 bases; J trimming: 13 bases; junction bases outside the gene matches: 17. From germline, CDR1 is MNHEY and CDR2 SMNVEV (reference sequence). This CDR3 comprises 15 residues.

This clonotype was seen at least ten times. This chain's CDR3 is CASSLDRAGELFF. In DNA form, the CDR3 reads TGTGCCAGCAGCCTGGATCGGGCCGGGGAGCTGTTTTTT. This rearrangement joins TRBV11-2 to TRBJ2-2; no definite D call. Trimming left V 5 bases short and J 6 bases short, with 10 bases between. The CDR3 sequence is 13 residues long. Germline CDR1 reads SGHAT; CDR2 reads FQNNGV.

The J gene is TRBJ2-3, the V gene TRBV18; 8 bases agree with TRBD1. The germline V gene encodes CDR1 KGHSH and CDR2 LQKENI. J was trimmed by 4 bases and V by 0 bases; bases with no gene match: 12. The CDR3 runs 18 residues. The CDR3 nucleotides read TGTGCCAGCTCACCACCGGTTGGCGGACAGGGTGGTTCAGATACGCAGTATTTT. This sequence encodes CASSPPVGGQGGSDTQYF. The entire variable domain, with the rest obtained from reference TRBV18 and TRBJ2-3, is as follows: NAGVMQNPRHLVRRRGQEARLRCSPMKGHSHVYWYRQLPEEGLKFMVYLQKENIIDESGMPKERFSAEFPKEGPSILRIQQVVRGDSAAYFCASSPPVGGQGGSDTQYFGPGTRLTVL.

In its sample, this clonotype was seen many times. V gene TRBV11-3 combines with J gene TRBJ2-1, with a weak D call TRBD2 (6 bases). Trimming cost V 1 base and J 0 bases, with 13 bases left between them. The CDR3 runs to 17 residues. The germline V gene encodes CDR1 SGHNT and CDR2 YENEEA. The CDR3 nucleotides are TGTGCCAGCAGCTTAGCGGGAGCCCCGAGCTCCTACAATGAGCAGTTCTTC. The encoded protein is CASSLAGAPSSYNEQFF.

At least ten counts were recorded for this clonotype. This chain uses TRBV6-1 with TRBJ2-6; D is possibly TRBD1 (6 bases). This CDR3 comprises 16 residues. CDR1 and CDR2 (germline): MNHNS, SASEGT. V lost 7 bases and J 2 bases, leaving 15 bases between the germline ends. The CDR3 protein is CASTPTGGTGANVLTF. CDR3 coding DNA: TGTGCCAGCACCCCGACAGGAGGCACTGGGGCCAACGTCCTGACTTTC.

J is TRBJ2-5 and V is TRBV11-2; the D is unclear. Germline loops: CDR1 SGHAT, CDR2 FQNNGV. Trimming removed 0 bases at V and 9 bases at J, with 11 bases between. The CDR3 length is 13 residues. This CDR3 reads CASSLDYEWAQYF. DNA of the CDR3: TGTGCCAGCAGCTTAGATTACGAGTGGGCCCAGTACTTC.

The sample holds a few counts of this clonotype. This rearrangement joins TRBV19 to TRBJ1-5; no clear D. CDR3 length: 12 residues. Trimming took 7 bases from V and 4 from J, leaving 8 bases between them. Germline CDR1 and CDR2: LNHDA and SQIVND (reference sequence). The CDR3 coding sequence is TGTGCCAGTACAAGTCTTAATCAGCCCCAGCATTTT. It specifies CASTSLNQPQHF.

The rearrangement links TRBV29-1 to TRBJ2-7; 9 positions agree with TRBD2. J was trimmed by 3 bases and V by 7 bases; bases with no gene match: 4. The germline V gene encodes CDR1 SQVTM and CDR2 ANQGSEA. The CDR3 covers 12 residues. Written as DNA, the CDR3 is TGCAGCGCTAGCGGGACTTTCTACGAGCAGTACTTC. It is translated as CSASGTFYEQYF.

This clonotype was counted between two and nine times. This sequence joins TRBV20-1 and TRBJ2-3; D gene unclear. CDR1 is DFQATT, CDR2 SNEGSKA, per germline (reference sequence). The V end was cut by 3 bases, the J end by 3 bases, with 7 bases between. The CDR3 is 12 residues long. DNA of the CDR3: TGCAGTGCTAGTGGTATGACAGATACGCAGTATTTT. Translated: CSASGMTDTQYF.

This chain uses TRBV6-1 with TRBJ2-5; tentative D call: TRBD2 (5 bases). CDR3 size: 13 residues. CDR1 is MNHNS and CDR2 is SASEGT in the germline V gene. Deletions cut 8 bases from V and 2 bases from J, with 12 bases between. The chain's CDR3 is CASRTRGQETQYF. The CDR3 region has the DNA TGTGCCAGCCGGACCCGAGGGCAAGAGACCCAGTACTTC.

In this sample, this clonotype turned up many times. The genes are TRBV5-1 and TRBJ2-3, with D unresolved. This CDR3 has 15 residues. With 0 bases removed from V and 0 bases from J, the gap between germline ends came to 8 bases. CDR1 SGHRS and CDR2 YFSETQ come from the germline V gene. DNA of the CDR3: TGCGCCAGCAGCTTGGAGGCCTTCAGCACAGATACGCAGTATTTT. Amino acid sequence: CASSLEAFSTDTQYF.

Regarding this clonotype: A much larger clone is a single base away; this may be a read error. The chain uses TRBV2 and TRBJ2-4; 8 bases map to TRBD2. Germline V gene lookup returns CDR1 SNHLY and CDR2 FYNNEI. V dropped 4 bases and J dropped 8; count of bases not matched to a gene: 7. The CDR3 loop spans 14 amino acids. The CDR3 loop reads CASSGSGGGDIQYF. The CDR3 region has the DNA TGTGCCAGCAGTGGCTCGGGAGGGGGAGACATTCAGTACTTC.

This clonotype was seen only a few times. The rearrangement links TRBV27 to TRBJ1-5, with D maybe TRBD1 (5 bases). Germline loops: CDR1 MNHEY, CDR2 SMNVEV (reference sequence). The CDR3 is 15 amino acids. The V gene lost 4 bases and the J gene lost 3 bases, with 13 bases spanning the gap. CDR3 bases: TGTGCCAGCAGTTCTCAGGGTAACCTCAATCAGCCCCAGCATTTT. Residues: CASSSQGNLNQPQHF.

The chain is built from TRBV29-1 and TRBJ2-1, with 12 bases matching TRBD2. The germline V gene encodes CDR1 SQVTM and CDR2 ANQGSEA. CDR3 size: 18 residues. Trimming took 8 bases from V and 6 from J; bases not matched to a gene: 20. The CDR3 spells CSFVVRIATSGSFNEQFF. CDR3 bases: TGCAGCTTTGTTGTAAGGATTGCGACTAGCGGGAGCTTCAATGAGCAGTTCTTC.

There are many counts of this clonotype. CDR3 DNA: TGTGCCAGCAGTCGGCTAGAAAGAGGGGTGCAGTTCTTC. Encoded protein: CASSRLERGVQFF. The chain is built from TRBV2 and TRBJ2-1, with D perhaps assigned TRBD1 or TRBD2 (5 bases each). Trimming took off 5 bases at V and 12 bases at J, with 17 bases between the two ends. The germline CDR1 and CDR2 sequences are SNHLY and FYNNEI. The CDR3 extends over 13 amino acids.

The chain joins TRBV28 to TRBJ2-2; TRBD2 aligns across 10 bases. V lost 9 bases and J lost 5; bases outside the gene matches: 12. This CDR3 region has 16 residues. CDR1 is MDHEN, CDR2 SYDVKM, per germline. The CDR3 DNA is TGTGCCAGTTGTCCAGCGGGAGGGCCATCTACCGGGGAGCTGTTTTTT. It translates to CASCPAGGPSTGELFF.

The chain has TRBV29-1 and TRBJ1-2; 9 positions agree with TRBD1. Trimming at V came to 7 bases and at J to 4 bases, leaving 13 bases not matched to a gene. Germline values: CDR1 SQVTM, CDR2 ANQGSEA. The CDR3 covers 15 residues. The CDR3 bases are TGCAGCGCTCAAGGGGTGACAGGGGGAAGCTATGGCTACACCTTC. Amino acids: CSAQGVTGGSYGYTF.

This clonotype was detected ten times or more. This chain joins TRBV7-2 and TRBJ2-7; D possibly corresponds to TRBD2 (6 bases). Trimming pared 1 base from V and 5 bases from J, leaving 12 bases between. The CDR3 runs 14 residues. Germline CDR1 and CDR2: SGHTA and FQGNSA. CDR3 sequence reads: CASSLGSGFNEQYF. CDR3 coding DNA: TGTGCCAGCAGCTTAGGGAGCGGGTTTAACGAGCAGTACTTC. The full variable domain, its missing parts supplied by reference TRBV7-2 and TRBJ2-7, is GAGVSQSPSNKVTEKGKDVELRCDPISGHTALYWYRQSLGQGLEFLIYFQGNSAPDKSGLPSDRFSAERTGGSVSTLTIQRTQQEDSAVYLCASSLGSGFNEQYFGPGTRLTVT.

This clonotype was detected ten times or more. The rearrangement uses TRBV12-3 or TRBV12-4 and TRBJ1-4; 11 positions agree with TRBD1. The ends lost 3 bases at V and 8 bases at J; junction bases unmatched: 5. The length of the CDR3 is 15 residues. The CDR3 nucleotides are TGTGCCAGCAGTTTCGGGACAGGGGGAGGCGAAAAACTGTTTTTT. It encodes CASSFGTGGGEKLFF.

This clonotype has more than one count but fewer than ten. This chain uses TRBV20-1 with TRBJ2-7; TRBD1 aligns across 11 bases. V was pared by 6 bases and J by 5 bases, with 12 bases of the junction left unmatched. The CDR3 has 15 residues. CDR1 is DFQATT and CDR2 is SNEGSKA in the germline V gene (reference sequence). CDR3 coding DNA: TGCAGTGCCCTAGCTAGGACAGGGGGCGGGAACGAGCAGTACTTC. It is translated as CSALARTGGGNEQYF.

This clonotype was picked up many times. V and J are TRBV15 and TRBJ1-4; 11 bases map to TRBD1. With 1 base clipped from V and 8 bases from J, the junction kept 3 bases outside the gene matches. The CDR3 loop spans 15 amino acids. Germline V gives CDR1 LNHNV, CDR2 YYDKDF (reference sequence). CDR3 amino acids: CATSRVGQGDEKLFF. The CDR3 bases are TGTGCCACCAGCAGAGTGGGACAGGGGGACGAAAAACTGTTTTTT.